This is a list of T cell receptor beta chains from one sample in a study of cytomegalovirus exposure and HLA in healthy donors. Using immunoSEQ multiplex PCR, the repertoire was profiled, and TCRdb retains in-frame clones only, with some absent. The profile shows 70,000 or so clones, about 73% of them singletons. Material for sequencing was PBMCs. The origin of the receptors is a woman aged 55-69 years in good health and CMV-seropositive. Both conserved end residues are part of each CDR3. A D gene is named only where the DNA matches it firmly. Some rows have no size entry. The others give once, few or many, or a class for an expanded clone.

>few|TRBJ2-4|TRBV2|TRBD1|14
CASLSQGTKNIQYF
TGTGCCAGCCTATCACAGGGGACCAAAAACATTCAGTACTTC
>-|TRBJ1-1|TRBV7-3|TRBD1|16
CASSLVGTGLKTEAFF
TGTGCCAGCAGCTTAGTGGGGACAGGGCTAAAAACTGAAGCTTTCTTT
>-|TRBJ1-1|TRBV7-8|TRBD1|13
CASSSTLGQGAFF
TGTGCCAGCAGCTCGACGCTGGGACAGGGAGCTTTCTTT
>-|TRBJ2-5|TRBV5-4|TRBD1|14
CASSSTGDQETQYF
TGTGCCAGCAGCTCCACAGGGGACCAAGAGACCCAGTACTTC
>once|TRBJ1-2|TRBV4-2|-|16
CASSQEATPGGYGYTF
TGTGCCAGCAGCCAAGAGGCGACCCCAGGTGGCTATGGCTACACCTTC
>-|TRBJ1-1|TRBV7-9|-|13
CASSFRQNTEAFF
TGTGCCAGCAGCTTCCGACAGAACACTGAAGCTTTCTTT
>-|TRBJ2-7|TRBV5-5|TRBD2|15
CASSSTSGGSYEQYF
TGTGCCAGCAGCTCGACTAGCGGGGGCTCCTACGAGCAGTACTTC
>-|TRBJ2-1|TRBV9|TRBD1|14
CASSVDRGQGEQFF
TGTGCCAGCAGCGTAGACAGGGGGCAAGGTGAGCAGTTCTTC
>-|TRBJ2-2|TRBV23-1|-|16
CASSQSVRGSAGELFF
TGCGCCAGCAGTCAATCGGTTAGGGGAAGCGCCGGGGAGCTGTTTTTT
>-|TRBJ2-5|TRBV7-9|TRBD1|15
CASSRGGDRGETQYF
TGTGCCAGCAGTCGGGGAGGGGACAGGGGAGAGACCCAGTACTTC
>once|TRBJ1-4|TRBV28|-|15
CASSFGGGTNEKLFF
TGTGCCAGCAGTTTTGGCGGGGGCACTAATGAAAAACTGTTTTTT
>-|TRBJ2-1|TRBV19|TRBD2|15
CASSRALAVYNEQFF
TGTGCCAGTAGCCGGGCCCTAGCGGTCTACAATGAGCAGTTCTTC
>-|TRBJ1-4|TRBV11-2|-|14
CASSFQGSNEKLFF
TGTGCCAGCAGCTTCCAGGGTTCTAATGAAAAACTGTTTTTT
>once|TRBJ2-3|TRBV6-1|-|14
CASLPYPSTDTQYF
TGTGCCAGCCTCCCCTACCCTAGCACAGATACGCAGTATTTT
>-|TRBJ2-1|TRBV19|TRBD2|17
CASSHRLAGDVVDEQFF
TGTGCCAGTAGCCACCGACTAGCGGGAGACGTCGTCGATGAGCAGTTCTTC
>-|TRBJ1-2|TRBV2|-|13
CASSELGEEGYTF
TGTGCCAGCAGTGAATTAGGGGAGGAGGGCTACACCTTC
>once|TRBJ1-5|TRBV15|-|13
CATSKASYQPQHF
TGTGCCACCAGCAAAGCTTCCTATCAGCCCCAGCATTTT
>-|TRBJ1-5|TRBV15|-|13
CATSRQGNQPQHF
TGTGCCACCAGCAGGCAGGGCAATCAGCCCCAGCATTTT
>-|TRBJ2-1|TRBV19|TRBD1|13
CASSIGTGNEQFF
TGTGCCAGTAGTATAGGGACAGGGAATGAGCAGTTCTTC
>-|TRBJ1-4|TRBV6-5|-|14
CASSTPTGNEKLFF
TGTGCCAGCAGTACCCCGACGGGAAATGAAAAACTGTTTTTT